This T cell receptor beta chain was recovered during a study of early T cells in non-severe SARS-CoV-2 infection. Unique molecular identifiers were added to individual cDNA molecules. TCRdb called the 5' RACE reads again in MiXCR, with one record for every CDR3 protein. The sample contains tens of thousands of distinct CDR3 sequences, approximately 13% of which appear only once. V shed 6 bases and J 8 bases; nucleotides not matched to a gene: 7. The CDR3 contains 15 residues. The germline gives CDR1 ENHRY, CDR2 SYGVKD. V and J are TRBV10-3 and TRBJ2-1; 13 bases are a match to TRBD2. The clonotype was recovered from an adult who was a healthcare worker with PCR-confirmed SARS-CoV-2 infection or an uninfected control (not recorded which). The source material was whole blood. CDR3 DNA: TGTGCCATCAGCCCACTAGCGGGGGGGCAGGATGAGCAGTTCTTC. Its translation is CAISPLAGGQDEQFF.